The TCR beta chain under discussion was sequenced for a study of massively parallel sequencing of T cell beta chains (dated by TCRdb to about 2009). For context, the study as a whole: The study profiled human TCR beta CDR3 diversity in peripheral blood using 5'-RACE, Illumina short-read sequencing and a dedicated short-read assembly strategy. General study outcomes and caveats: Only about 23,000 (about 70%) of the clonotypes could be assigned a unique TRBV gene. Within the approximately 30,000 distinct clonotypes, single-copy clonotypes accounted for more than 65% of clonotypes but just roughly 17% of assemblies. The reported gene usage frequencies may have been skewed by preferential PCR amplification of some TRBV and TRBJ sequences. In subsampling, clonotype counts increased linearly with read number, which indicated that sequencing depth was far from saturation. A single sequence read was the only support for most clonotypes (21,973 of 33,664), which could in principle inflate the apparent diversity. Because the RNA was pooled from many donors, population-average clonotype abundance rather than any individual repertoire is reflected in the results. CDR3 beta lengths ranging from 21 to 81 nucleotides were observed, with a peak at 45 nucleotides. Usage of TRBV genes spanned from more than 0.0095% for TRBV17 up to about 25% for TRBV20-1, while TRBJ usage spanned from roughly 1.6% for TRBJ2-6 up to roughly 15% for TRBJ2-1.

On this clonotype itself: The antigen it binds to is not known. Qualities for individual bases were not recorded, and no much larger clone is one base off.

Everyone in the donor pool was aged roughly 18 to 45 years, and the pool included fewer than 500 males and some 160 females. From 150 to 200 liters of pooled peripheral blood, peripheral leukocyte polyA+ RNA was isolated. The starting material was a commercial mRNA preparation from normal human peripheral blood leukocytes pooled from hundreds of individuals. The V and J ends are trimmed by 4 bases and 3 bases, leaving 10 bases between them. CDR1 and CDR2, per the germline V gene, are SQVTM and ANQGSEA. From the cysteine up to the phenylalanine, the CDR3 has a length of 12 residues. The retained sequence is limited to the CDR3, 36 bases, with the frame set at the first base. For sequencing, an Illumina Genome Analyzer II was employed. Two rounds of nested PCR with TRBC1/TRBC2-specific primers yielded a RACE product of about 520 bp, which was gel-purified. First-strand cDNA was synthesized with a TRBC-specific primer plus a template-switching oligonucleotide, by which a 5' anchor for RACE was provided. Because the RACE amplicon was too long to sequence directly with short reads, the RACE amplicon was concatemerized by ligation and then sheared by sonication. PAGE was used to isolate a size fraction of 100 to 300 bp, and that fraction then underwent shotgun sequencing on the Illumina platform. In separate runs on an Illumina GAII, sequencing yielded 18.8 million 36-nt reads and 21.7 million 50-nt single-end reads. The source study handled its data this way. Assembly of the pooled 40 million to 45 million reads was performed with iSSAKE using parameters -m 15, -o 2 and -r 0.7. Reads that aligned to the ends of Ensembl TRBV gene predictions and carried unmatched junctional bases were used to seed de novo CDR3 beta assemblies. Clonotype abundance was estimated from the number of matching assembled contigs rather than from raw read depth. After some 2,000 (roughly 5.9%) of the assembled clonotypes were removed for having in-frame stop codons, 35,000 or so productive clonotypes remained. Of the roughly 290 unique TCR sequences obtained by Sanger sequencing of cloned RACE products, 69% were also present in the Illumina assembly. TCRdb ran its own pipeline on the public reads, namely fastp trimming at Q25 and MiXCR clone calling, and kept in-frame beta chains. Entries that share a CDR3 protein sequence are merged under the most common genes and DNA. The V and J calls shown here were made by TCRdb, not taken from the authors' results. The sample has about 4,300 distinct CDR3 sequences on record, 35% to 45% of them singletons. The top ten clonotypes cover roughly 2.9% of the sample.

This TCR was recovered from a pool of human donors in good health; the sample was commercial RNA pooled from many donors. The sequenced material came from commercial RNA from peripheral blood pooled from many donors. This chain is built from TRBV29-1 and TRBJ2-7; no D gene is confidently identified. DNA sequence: TGCAGCGTTGGGTCCTACGACTACGAGCAGTACTTC. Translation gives CSVGSYDYEQYF.